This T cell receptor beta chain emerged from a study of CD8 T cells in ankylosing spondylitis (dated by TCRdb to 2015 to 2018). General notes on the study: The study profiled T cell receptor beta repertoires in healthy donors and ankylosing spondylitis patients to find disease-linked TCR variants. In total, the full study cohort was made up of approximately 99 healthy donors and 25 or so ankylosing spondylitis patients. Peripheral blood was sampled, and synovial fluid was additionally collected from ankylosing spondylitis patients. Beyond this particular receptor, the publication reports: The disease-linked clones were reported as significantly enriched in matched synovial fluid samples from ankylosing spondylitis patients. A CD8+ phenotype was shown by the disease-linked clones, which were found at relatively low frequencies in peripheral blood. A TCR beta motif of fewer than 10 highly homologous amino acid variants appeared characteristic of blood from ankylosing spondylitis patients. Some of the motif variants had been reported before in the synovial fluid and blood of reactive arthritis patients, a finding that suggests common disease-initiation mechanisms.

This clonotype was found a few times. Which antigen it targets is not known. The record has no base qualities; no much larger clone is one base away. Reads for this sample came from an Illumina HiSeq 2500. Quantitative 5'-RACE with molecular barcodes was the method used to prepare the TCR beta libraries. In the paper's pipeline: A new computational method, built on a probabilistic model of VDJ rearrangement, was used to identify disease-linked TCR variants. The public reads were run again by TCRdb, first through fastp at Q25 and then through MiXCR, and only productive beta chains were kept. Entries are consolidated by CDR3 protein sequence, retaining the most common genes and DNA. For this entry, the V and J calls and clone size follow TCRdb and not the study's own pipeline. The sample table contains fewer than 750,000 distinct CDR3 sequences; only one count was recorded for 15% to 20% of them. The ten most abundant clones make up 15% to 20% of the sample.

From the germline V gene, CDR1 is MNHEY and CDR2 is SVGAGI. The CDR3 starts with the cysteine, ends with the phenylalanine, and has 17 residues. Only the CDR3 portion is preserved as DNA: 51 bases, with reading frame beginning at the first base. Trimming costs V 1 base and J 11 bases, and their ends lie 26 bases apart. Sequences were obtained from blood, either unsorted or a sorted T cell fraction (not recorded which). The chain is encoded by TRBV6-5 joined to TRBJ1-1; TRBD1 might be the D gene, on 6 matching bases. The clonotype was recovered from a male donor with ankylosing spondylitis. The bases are TGTGCCAGCAGTTACTGGACAACCGCCGTGAACAGGGTAACCGCTTTCTTT. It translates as CASSYWTTAVNRVTAFF.